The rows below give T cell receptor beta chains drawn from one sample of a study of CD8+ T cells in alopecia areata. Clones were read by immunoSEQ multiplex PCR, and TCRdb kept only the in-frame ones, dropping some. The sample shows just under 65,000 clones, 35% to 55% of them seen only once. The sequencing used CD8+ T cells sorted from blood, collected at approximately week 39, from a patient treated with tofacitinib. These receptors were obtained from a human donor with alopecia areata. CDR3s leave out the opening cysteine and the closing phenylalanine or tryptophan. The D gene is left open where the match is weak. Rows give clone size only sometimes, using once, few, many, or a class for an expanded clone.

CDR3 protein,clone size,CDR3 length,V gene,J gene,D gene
ASSLHGGVSVNEQF,NA,14,TRBV7-2,TRBJ2-1,TRBD2
ATVISNEQF,NA,9,TRBV10-3,TRBJ2-1,NA
ASSQEPGVAQPQH,NA,13,TRBV4-1,TRBJ1-5,NA
ASRGDYHNEQF,NA,11,TRBV10-2,TRBJ2-1,TRBD2
SVRETQY,few,7,TRBV29-1,TRBJ2-5,NA
SAQSVGSYEQY,NA,11,TRBV29-1,TRBJ2-7,NA
ASSFRPFEQGSEAF,few,14,TRBV27,TRBJ1-1,NA
ASSPSLAGPPQETQY,NA,15,TRBV18,TRBJ2-5,TRBD2
ASKIGTTSSGANVLT,NA,15,TRBV2,TRBJ2-6,NA
SAQTGLAAF,few,9,TRBV29-1,TRBJ1-1,NA
AISESGTGLSGSYEQY,NA,16,TRBV10-3,TRBJ2-7,TRBD1
ASSDSPARYGYT,NA,12,TRBV2,TRBJ1-2,NA
ASSWGGITDTQY,NA,12,TRBV5-6,TRBJ2-3,TRBD2
ASSGPGGDYGYT,NA,12,TRBV9,TRBJ1-2,TRBD1
ASGMGPTDTQY,NA,11,TRBV6-6,TRBJ2-3,NA
AWSGQGLDEQY,NA,11,TRBV30,TRBJ2-7,NA
ASSEFRGGNQPQH,NA,13,TRBV2,TRBJ1-5,NA
ASSLVIVEQY,NA,10,TRBV7-2,TRBJ2-7,NA
ASTWTSGRREQF,NA,12,TRBV19,TRBJ2-1,TRBD2
ASSLQGSGDEQY,NA,12,TRBV14,TRBJ2-7,NA
ASSSKTSGSDIQY,few,13,TRBV7-9,TRBJ2-4,TRBD2
SVEPRGELF,NA,9,TRBV29-1,TRBJ2-2,NA
SVSDRGHQTGELF,NA,13,TRBV29-1,TRBJ2-2,TRBD1
ASTLAGGGYEQY,NA,12,TRBV6-1,TRBJ2-7,TRBD2
ASSLALAGNPETQY,once,14,TRBV5-1,TRBJ2-5,NA
ATSRDQLPTLSYNEQF,few,16,TRBV15,TRBJ2-1,NA
ASSLTSGRAGEQF,NA,13,TRBV5-1,TRBJ2-1,TRBD2
ASSLGPGNQPQH,few,12,TRBV7-2,TRBJ1-5,NA
ASSEPNYGYT,NA,10,TRBV9,TRBJ1-2,NA
ASSLKGNTEAF,NA,11,TRBV27,TRBJ1-1,NA
ASSMLPILDTEAF,few,13,TRBV19,TRBJ1-1,NA
ASRGSNTQY,NA,9,TRBV19,TRBJ2-3,NA
ASSLALAPYEQY,NA,12,TRBV13,TRBJ2-7,TRBD2
ASSQQGTQPQH,NA,11,TRBV7-9,TRBJ1-5,TRBD1
SVEAGYEQY,NA,9,TRBV29-1,TRBJ2-7,NA
ASSPRDIEGTQY,NA,12,TRBV4-2,TRBJ2-5,NA
ASSQTNTDGHYGYT,NA,14,TRBV4-1,TRBJ1-2,NA
SVDSGTLSGEQY,NA,12,TRBV29-1,TRBJ2-7,NA
ASSLEPGGSTEAF,NA,13,TRBV7-2,TRBJ1-1,NA
ASSVGMGDIEQF,NA,12,TRBV2,TRBJ2-1,NA
ASSNPRATGGKNIQY,NA,15,TRBV9,TRBJ2-4,TRBD1
ASSGYVGTRRETQY,NA,14,TRBV2,TRBJ2-5,NA
SVVGWGRNTEAF,NA,12,TRBV29-1,TRBJ1-1,NA
ASAVDRNEKLF,NA,11,TRBV27,TRBJ1-4,NA
ASSSDWPNSYEQY,few,13,TRBV13,TRBJ2-7,NA
ASSQSPDVYEQY,NA,12,TRBV16,NA,NA
ASSLEVPSTDTQY,NA,13,TRBV5-1,TRBJ2-3,NA
ASSLDTNTEAF,NA,11,TRBV7-6,TRBJ1-1,NA
ASSSARGGDIASYEQY,NA,16,TRBV7-9,TRBJ2-7,TRBD2
ASSLGRGDEQY,few,11,TRBV7-6,TRBJ2-7,NA
ASSQPSGMSSYEQY,NA,14,TRBV4-2,TRBJ2-7,TRBD2
ASSRNPGGGETQY,NA,13,TRBV6-5,TRBJ2-5,NA
SVELVGGYEQY,NA,11,TRBV29-1,TRBJ2-7,NA
ASSEPLAGEPNEQF,NA,14,TRBV9,TRBJ2-1,TRBD2